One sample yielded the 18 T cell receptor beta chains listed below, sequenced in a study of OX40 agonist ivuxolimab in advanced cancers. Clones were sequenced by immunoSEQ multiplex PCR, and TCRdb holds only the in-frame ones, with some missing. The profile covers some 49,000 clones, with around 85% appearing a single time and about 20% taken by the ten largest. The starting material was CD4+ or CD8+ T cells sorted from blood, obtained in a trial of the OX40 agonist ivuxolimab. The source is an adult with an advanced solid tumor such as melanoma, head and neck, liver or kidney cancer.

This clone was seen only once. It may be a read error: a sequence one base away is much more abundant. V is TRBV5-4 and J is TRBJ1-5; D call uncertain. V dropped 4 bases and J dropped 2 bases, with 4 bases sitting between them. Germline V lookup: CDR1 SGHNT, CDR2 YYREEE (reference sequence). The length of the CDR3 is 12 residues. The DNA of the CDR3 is TGTGCCAGCAGCCTGGGCAATCAGCCCCAGCATTTT. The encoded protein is CASSLGNQPQHF.

The CDR3 region has the DNA TGTGCCAGCAGCTTAATAGGGGGAGATACAGATACGCAGTATTTT. Amino acids: CASSLIGGDTDTQYF. The V and J genes are TRBV11-3 and TRBJ2-3; tentatively, D is TRBD1 (6 bases). The CDR3 has 15 amino acids. In germline, CDR1 is SGHNT, CDR2 YENEEA. V lost 2 bases to trimming and J lost 3 bases, with 12 bases between them.

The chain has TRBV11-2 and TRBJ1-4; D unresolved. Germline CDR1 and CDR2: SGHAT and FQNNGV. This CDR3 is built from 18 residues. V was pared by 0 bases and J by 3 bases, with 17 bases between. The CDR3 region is CASSLEFPSLEANEKLFF. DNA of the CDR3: TGTGCCAGCAGCTTAGAGTTCCCCTCTCTAGAAGCTAATGAAAAACTGTTTTTT.

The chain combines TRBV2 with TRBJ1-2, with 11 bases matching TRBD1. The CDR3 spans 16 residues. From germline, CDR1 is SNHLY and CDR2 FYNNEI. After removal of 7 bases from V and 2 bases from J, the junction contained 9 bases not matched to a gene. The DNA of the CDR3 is TGTGCCAGCAAAGGGGATCGGACAGGGGGCAACTATGGCTACACCTTC. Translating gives CASKGDRTGGNYGYTF.

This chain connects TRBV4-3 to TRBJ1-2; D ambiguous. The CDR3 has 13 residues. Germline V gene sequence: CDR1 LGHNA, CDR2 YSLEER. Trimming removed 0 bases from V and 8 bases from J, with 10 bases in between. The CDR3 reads CASSQDKGWGYTF. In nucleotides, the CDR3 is TGCGCCAGCAGCCAAGATAAGGGCTGGGGCTACACCTTC.

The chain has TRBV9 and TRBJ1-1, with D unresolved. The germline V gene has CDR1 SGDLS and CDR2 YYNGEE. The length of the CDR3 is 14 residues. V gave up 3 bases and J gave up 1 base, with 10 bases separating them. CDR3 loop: CASSEPYSNTEAFF. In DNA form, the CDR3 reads TGTGCCAGCAGCGAGCCTTATTCGAACACTGAAGCTTTCTTT.

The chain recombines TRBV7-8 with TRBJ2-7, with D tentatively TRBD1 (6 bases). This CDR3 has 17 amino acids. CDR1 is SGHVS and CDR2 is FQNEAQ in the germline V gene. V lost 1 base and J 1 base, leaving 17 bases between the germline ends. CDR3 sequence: CASSLDGQGWSSYEQYF. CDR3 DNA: TGTGCCAGCAGCTTAGATGGGCAGGGGTGGAGTTCCTACGAGCAGTACTTC.

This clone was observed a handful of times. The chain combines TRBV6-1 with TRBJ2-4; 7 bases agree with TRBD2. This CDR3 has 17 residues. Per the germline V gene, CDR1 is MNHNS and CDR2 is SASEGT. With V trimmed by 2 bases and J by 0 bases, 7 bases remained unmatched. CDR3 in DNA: TGTGCCAGCAGTGAATTTTGGGAGGGTGGAGCCAAAAACATTCAGTACTTC. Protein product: CASSEFWEGGAKNIQYF.

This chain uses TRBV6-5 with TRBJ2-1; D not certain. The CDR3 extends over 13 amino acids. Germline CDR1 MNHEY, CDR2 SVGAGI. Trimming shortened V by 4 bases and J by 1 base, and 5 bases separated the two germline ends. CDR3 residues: CASSSGSYNEQFF. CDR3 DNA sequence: TGTGCCAGCAGTTCTGGGTCCTACAATGAGCAGTTCTTC.

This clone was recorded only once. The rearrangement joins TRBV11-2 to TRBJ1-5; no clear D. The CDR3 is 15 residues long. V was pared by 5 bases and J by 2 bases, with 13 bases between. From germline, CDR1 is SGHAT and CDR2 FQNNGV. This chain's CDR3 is CASSPSPVGNQPQHF. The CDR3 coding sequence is TGTGCCAGCAGCCCTTCCCCGGTTGGCAATCAGCCCCAGCATTTT.

CDR3 DNA sequence: TGTGCCACCAGCAGAGATGGGCAGCCCCATGAAGCTTTCTTT. As protein: CATSRDGQPHEAFF. The genes are TRBV15 and TRBJ1-1; D not resolved. The germline V and J ends were trimmed by 0 bases and 7 bases, with 12 bases remaining between them. Per germline, CDR1 LNHNV and CDR2 YYDKDF (reference sequence). The CDR3 has 14 residues.

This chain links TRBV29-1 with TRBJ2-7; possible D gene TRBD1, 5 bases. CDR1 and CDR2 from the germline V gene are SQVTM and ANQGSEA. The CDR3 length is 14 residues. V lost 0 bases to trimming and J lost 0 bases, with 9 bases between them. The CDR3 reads CSVEDQGGSYEQYF. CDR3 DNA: TGCAGCGTTGAAGATCAGGGCGGCTCCTACGAGCAGTACTTC.

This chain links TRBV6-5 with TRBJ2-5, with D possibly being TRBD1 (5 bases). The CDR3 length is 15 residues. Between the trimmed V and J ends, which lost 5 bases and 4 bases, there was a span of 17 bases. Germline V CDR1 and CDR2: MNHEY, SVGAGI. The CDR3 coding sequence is TGTGCCAGCAGTCCCTTCTCGACCCAGGGAGAGACCCAGTACTTC. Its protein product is CASSPFSTQGETQYF.

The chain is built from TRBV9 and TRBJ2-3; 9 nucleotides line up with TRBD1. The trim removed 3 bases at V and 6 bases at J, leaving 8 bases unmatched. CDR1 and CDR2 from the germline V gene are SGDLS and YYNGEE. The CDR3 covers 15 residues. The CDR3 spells CASSESGTGRDTQYF. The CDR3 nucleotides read TGTGCCAGCAGCGAGTCCGGGACAGGGCGTGATACGCAGTATTTT. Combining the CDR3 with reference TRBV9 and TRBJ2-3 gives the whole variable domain DSGVTQTPKHLITATGQRVTLRCSPRSGDLSVYWYQQSLDQGLQFLIQYYNGEERAKGNILERFSAQQFPDLHSELNLSSLELGDSALYFCASSESGTGRDTQYFGPGTRLTVL.

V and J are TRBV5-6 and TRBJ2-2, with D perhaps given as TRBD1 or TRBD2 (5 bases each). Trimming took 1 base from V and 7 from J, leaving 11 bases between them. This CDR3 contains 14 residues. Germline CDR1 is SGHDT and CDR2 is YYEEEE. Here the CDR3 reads CASSLPGSIGELFF. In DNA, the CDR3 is TGTGCCAGCAGCTTGCCAGGGAGTATCGGGGAGCTGTTTTTT. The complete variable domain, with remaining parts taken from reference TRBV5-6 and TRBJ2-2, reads DAGVTQSPTHLIKTRGQQVTLRCSPKSGHDTVSWYQQALGQGPQFIFQYYEEEERQRGNFPDRFSGHQFPNYSSELNVNALLLGDSALYLCASSLPGSIGELFFGEGSRLTVL.

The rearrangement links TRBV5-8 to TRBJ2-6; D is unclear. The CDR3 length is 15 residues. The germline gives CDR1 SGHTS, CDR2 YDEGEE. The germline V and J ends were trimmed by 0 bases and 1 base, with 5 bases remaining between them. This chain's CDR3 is CASSLGPSGANVLTF. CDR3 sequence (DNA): TGTGCCAGCAGCTTGGGTCCGTCTGGGGCCAACGTCCTGACTTTC.

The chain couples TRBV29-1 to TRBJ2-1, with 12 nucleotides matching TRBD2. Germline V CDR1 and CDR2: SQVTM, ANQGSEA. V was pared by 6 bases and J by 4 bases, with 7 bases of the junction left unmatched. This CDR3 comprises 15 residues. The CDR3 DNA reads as TGCAGCGTGGAGGGACTAGCGGGCGTTTACAATGAGCAGTTCTTC. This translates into CSVEGLAGVYNEQFF.

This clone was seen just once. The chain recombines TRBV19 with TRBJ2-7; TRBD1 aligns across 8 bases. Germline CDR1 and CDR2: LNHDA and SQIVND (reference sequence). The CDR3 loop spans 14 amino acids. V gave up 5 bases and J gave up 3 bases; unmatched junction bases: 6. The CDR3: CASSLQGDYYEQYF. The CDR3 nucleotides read TGTGCCAGTAGTTTACAGGGGGATTACTACGAGCAGTACTTC.